Listed here are 11 T cell receptor beta chains from one sample, sequenced in a study of T cells in women clearing cervical HPV infection. Method: immunoSEQ multiplex PCR; TCRdb's copy keeps in-frame clones and lacks some. Reported are 25,000 to 35,000 clones; the ten largest clones contain about 16%. Sequencing input: blood buffy coat. These receptors were taken from a woman between 18 and 69 years old with a cervical HPV16 infection that either progressed to CIN3+ or cleared (not recorded which).

As concerns this clone: The DNA ends 3 residues before the CDR3 does, and the rest of the CDR3 is filled in from the germline J gene. This sequence joins TRBV19 and TRBJ1-2; D may be TRBD1 (5 bases). This CDR3 has 14 residues. CDR1 LNHDA and CDR2 SQIVND come from the germline V gene (reference sequence). V lost 3 bases and J 4 bases, leaving 12 bases between the germline ends. CDR3 residues: CASSIGAGGYGYTF. The sequenced part of the CDR3 DNA is TGTGCCAGTAGTATCGGTGCCGGGGGCTATGGC.

Of note for this clone: The read halts 3 residues ahead of the CDR3 end, with the missing end drawn from the germline J gene. The chain couples TRBV4-1 to TRBJ1-2; the D gene is possibly TRBD1 (5 bases). Germline loops: CDR1 MGHRA, CDR2 YSYEKL. This CDR3 comprises 16 residues. The sequenced CDR3 bases are TGCGCCAGCAGCCAAGATCGACTTGGGGCCCCCCTAAGC. Translated: CASSQDRLGAPLS. The CDR3, in full, reads CASSQDRLGAPLSYTF.

On this clone: The read ends 3 residues early relative to the CDR3; the germline J gene fills the gap. The chain links TRBV20-1 to TRBJ2-3; perhaps TRBD2 as D (5 bases). The germline V gene encodes CDR1 DFQATT and CDR2 SNEGSKA (reference sequence). The CDR3 is 15 residues long. Trimming stripped 0 bases from V and 1 base from J, with 11 bases between. CDR3 bases read: TGCAGTGCTAGAGAAGTTAGCGAAGGCACAGATACG. Protein sequence: CSAREVSEGTDT. The full CDR3 sequence reads CSAREVSEGTDTQYF.

Regarding this clone: The read falls 3 residues short of the CDR3 end, and the missing part is taken from the germline J gene. The chain recombines TRBV19 with TRBJ2-3; a possible D gene is TRBD2 (5 bases). Germline V gene data show CDR1 as LNHDA and CDR2 as SQIVND (reference sequence). CDR3 length: 14 residues. Incomplete CDR3 DNA: TGTGCCAGTAGAGAGGACTTTACCCAAGAGACG. This gives the protein CASREDFTQET. The full CDR3 is CASREDFTQETQYF.

Concerning this clone itself: Read data end 3 residues before the CDR3 end; the end is taken from the germline J gene. V is TRBV10-3 and J is TRBJ2-1, with 14 bases identical to TRBD2. Germline V gene sequence: CDR1 ENHRY, CDR2 SYGVKD. V gave up 10 bases and J gave up 9 bases; unmatched junction bases: 2. CDR3 size: 12 residues. The CDR3 DNA, read in part, is TGTGCCACCGGACTAGCGGGAGGTGAG. It codes for CATGLAGGE. The whole CDR3 protein is CATGLAGGEQFF.

Comment on this clone: Read sequence stops 3 residues before the CDR3 end, and the germline J gene provides the missing end. The V and J genes are TRBV20-1 and TRBJ2-3; D may be TRBD2 (7 bases). Germline CDR1 and CDR2: DFQATT and SNEGSKA (reference sequence). The CDR3 is 16 residues long. Trimming removed 0 bases at V and 2 bases at J, with 15 bases between. This CDR3 reads CSARDFVGGPTDTQYF. The covered CDR3 bases are TGCAGTGCTAGAGATTTTGTGGGGGGGCCCACAGATACG.

For this clone: The CDR3 end is not reached by the read, which stops 3 residues before it; the germline J gene fills it in. The chain joins TRBV5-1 to TRBJ1-4, with D possibly being TRBD1 (5 bases). CDR1 is SGHRS, CDR2 YFSETQ, per germline. The germline V and J ends were trimmed by 0 bases and 7 bases, with 10 bases remaining between them. The CDR3 loop spans 14 amino acids. The covered CDR3 bases are TGCGCCAGCAGCTTGGGAGGGGTGGGTGAAAAA. Encoded protein: CASSLGGVGEK. The full CDR3 sequence reads CASSLGGVGEKLFF.

Points on this clone: Read sequence stops 3 residues before the CDR3 end, and the germline J gene provides the missing end. V and J are TRBV27 and TRBJ2-7, with TRBD1 as a possible D gene (6 bases). The V end lost 8 bases, the J end lost 3 bases, and 11 bases lay between the germline ends. CDR1 is MNHEY, CDR2 SMNVEV, per germline (reference sequence). This CDR3 region has 12 residues. The part of the CDR3 DNA that was read is TGTGCCAGCGGGGACAACTACTACGAG. It yields the protein CASGDNYYE. The entire CDR3 is CASGDNYYEQYF.

Comments on this clone: The read terminates 3 residues before the CDR3 end, so the remaining end is supplied by the germline J gene. The rearrangement joins TRBV19 to TRBJ2-3; D is unclear. Germline-derived CDR1 and CDR2 are LNHDA and SQIVND (reference sequence). This CDR3 is 13 amino acids long. The CDR3: CASSTLDTQPQYF. The DNA read from the CDR3 is TGTGCCAGTAGTACTTTAGACACACAGCCG.

The part of the CDR3 DNA that was read is TGTGCCAGCCGCCCGGGACAGAGTAATGAAAAG. It translates to CASRPGQSNEK. The CDR3 reads in full as CASRPGQSNEKLFF. The J gene is TRBJ2-2, the V gene TRBV2; 7 bases line up with TRBD1. The sequenced fragment ends 3 residues before the CDR3 boundary, so the rest is inferred from the germline J gene. This CDR3 comprises 14 residues. Looked up from germline, CDR1 is SNHLY and CDR2 is FYNNEI.

As for this clone: Read coverage stops 3 residues before the CDR3 terminus; the germline J gene supplies the remainder. V is TRBV18 and J is TRBJ1-6, with TRBD1 identical over 7 bases. The V gene's germline CDR1 is KGHSH and CDR2 LQKENI. J lost 6 bases, V lost 6 bases, and 5 bases had no gene match. This CDR3 is 14 amino acids long. The CDR3 sequence: CASSAGTANSPLHF. The sequenced CDR3 bases are TGTGCCAGCTCGGCCGGGACAGCTAATTCACCC.